The source of this T cell receptor (beta chain) is a study of blood T cell repertoires in COVID-19. About the research overall: COVID-19 samples from acute and convalescent phases originated in the United States, Italy and Spain. T cells, B-cell-depleted T cells, or PBMCs provided the cDNA or gDNA that served as material.

CDR3 length: 15 residues. Germline CDR1 reads SGHTA; CDR2 reads FQGNSA. With V trimmed by 5 bases and J by 5 bases, 8 bases remained unmatched. The method was immunoSEQ multiplex PCR; TCRdb's version includes in-frame clones alone and lacks a portion of them. The sample records 100,000 or so clones, roughly 84% being singletons. Sequenced material: peripheral blood. This chain joins TRBV7-2 and TRBJ2-3; TRBD2 matches 9 bases. The sequence derives from a woman aged 55-69 years in a cohort sampled during active or convalescent COVID-19. CDR3 bases: TGTGCCAGCAGCCCAGCGGGGGGCCGGGGAGATACGCAGTATTTT. This codes for CASSPAGGRGDTQYF.